The 10 T cell receptor beta chains in this list originate from one sample, sequenced in a study of blood T cell repertoires in COVID-19. TCRdb keeps only in-frame clones here, not all; method: immunoSEQ multiplex PCR. The repertoire has 50,000 to 65,000 clones, about 86% of them found once; the top ten carry less than 1.5%. The sequenced sample consisted of peripheral blood. Every receptor here comes from a man between 35 and 55 years old with acute or convalescent COVID-19.

In this sample, this clone is medium-sized. The chain recombines TRBV6-1 with TRBJ1-3; D remains unclear. V lost 2 bases and J lost 0, with 8 bases in between. Germline V gene lookup returns CDR1 MNHNS and CDR2 SASEGT. The CDR3 is made up of 15 amino acids. In DNA form, the CDR3 reads TGTGCCAGCAGTGAAACTCCGAGCTCTGGAAACACCATATATTTT. Translated: CASSETPSSGNTIYF.

The CDR3 DNA reads as TGTGCCAGCAGCCAATCGTATTCACCCCTCCACTTT. The encoded protein is CASSQSYSPLHF. This rearrangement joins TRBV14 to TRBJ1-6, with unresolved D. The CDR3 runs to 12 residues. V was pared by 2 bases and J by 8 bases, with 4 bases between. Germline CDR1 SGHDN, CDR2 FVKESK.

The rearrangement joins TRBV6-5 to TRBJ1-4; D unresolved. CDR3 length: 14 residues. Germline CDR1 is MNHEY and CDR2 is SVGAGI. Trimming removed 3 bases at V and 8 bases at J, with 13 bases between. The CDR3 region is CASSYLENAEKLFF. CDR3 nucleotides: TGTGCCAGCAGTTATTTGGAGAATGCGGAAAAACTGTTTTTT.

The table lists this clone with a few counts. V and J are TRBV7-8 and TRBJ1-5; D is uncertain. This CDR3 is built from 16 residues. Germline assignment: CDR1 SGHVS and CDR2 FQNEAQ. Between the trimmed V and J ends, which lost 1 base and 3 bases, there was a span of 13 bases. The CDR3 reads CASSLVGGEVNQPQHF. The CDR3 DNA sequence: TGTGCCAGCAGCTTAGTAGGCGGGGAAGTCAATCAGCCCCAGCATTTT.

This rearrangement joins TRBV6-2 or TRBV6-3 to TRBJ1-5, with D unresolved. V was clipped by 4 bases and J by 4 bases, with 8 bases between them. CDR1 is MNHEY, CDR2 SVGEGT, per germline. The CDR3 length is 13 residues. CDR3 loop: CASSLSGNQPQHF. CDR3 bases: TGTGCCAGCAGTTTATCAGGTAATCAGCCCCAGCATTTT.

This clone was seen only once. The rearrangement joins TRBV2 to TRBJ1-1; D is perhaps TRBD1 (6 bases). The CDR3 length is 12 residues. Germline V gene data show CDR1 as SNHLY and CDR2 as FYNNEI. V lost 7 bases and J lost 1, with 7 bases in between. CDR3: CASNRANTEAFF. CDR3 nucleotide sequence: TGTGCCAGCAACAGGGCGAACACTGAAGCTTTCTTT. The full variable domain, in which reference TRBV2 and TRBJ1-1 provide the parts outside the CDR3, is EPEVTQTPSHQVTQMGQEVILRCVPISNHLYFYWYRQILGQKVEFLVSFYNNEISEKSEIFDDQFSVERPDGSNFTLKIRSTKLEDSAMYFCASNRANTEAFFGQGTRLTVV.

The CDR3 protein is CATAQGYEQYF. CDR3 bases: TGTGCCACAGCGCAGGGCTACGAGCAGTACTTC. The rearrangement uses TRBV24-1 and TRBJ2-7, with a tentative D call TRBD1 (5 bases). The V and J ends lost 10 bases and 3 bases respectively, with 9 bases between them. The germline V gene has CDR1 KGHDR and CDR2 SFDVKD. The CDR3 has 11 amino acids.

This clone has only one observation. This chain uses TRBV5-4 with TRBJ1-4, with TRBD1 matching over 7 bases. The germline gives CDR1 SGHNT, CDR2 YYREEE (reference sequence). The J segment lost 8 bases and the V segment lost 5 bases, leaving 9 bases of the junction unmatched. CDR3 length: 14 residues. CDR3 sequence: CASSFQGGREKLFF. CDR3 DNA sequence: TGTGCCAGCAGTTTCCAGGGGGGACGGGAAAAACTGTTTTTT.

This clone was counted a few times. This rearrangement joins TRBV2 to TRBJ2-7, with D possibly being TRBD1 (5 bases). This CDR3 has 13 amino acids. Trimming took off 5 bases at V and 3 bases at J, with 11 bases between the two ends. Per the germline V gene, CDR1 is SNHLY and CDR2 is FYNNEI. The chain's CDR3 is CASSSAGNYEQYF. In DNA form, the CDR3 reads TGTGCCAGCAGTTCAGCAGGGAACTACGAGCAGTACTTC.

The rearrangement uses TRBV13 and TRBJ1-2, with D tentatively TRBD1 (5 bases). CDR1 PRHDT and CDR2 FYEKMQ come from the germline V gene (reference sequence). This CDR3 contains 12 residues. The V gene lost 10 bases and the J gene lost 3 bases, with 12 bases spanning the gap. CDR3 coding DNA: TGTGCCATCACAGACAGAGACTATGGCTACACCTTC. This translates into CAITDRDYGYTF.